The 9 T cell receptor beta chains below come from one sample, sequenced in a study of blood T cell repertoires in COVID-19. Sequencing was performed with immunoSEQ multiplex PCR; in TCRdb, only in-frame clones are kept and a portion is missing. This table has tens of thousands of clones, around 87% appearing once. Sequencing was done on a sample of peripheral blood. The receptors here all came from a human donor in a cohort sampled during active COVID-19.

The chain couples TRBV28 to TRBJ1-5; weak D call: TRBD1 (5 bases). CDR3 length equals 14 residues. CDR1 is MDHEN, CDR2 SYDVKM, per germline. Deletions cut 8 bases from V and 0 bases from J, with 11 bases between. The CDR3 sequence is CASGEGTSNQPQHF. The CDR3 DNA sequence: TGTGCCAGCGGGGAGGGGACTAGCAATCAGCCCCAGCATTTT.

The CDR3 DNA is TGTGCCAGCTCACCACGTCCGACTAGCGGGGGTGACACAGATACGCAGTATTTT. It translates to CASSPRPTSGGDTDTQYF. The chain recombines TRBV18 with TRBJ2-3; TRBD2 aligns across 12 bases. V shed 1 base and J 2 bases; nucleotides not matched to a gene: 7. In germline, CDR1 is KGHSH, CDR2 LQKENI. The CDR3 is 18 amino acids.

This clone was found once. The chain joins TRBV6-5 to TRBJ1-4; 9 bases match TRBD1. The CDR3 has 14 amino acids. The germline V gene encodes CDR1 MNHEY and CDR2 SVGAGI. The trim removed 6 bases at V and 4 bases at J, leaving 3 bases unmatched. CDR3 loop: CASRLGQGNEKLFF. The DNA for the CDR3 is TGTGCCAGCAGGTTGGGACAGGGTAATGAAAAACTGTTTTTT.

The rearrangement joins TRBV11-2 to TRBJ2-7; a possible D gene is TRBD2 (5 bases). The ends were cut back, 1 base at V and 0 bases at J, with 10 bases in the middle. CDR1 is SGHAT and CDR2 is FQNNGV in the germline V gene. This CDR3 has 15 residues. As DNA, the CDR3 is TGTGCCAGCAGCTTAGCCAGCGGCAGCTCCTACGAGCAGTACTTC. Its protein product is CASSLASGSSYEQYF.

The chain carries TRBV6-4 and TRBJ2-3; D unclear. V was clipped by 2 bases and J by 6 bases, with 6 bases between them. Looked up from germline, CDR1 is MRHNA and CDR2 is SNTAGT. The CDR3 runs to 12 residues. The DNA for the CDR3 is TGTGCCAGCAGTGACGAGGTGGATACGCAGTATTTT. Translated, it gives CASSDEVDTQYF.

The V gene is TRBV3-1 (or the pseudogene TRBV3-2), the J gene TRBJ2-5; no definite D call. V shed 4 bases and J shed 1 base, with 7 bases lying between them. The CDR3 runs 13 residues. From germline, CDR1 is LGHDT and CDR2 YNNKEL (reference sequence). CDR3 amino acids: CASSRTVQETQYF. The DNA for the CDR3 is TGTGCCAGCAGCCGCACGGTCCAAGAGACCCAGTACTTC.

This clone was counted a single time. CDR3 bases: TGTGCCAGCAGTGAGGTCCCTAGCGTTAGCTACAATGAGCAGTTCTTC. Amino acids: CASSEVPSVSYNEQFF. The V call is TRBV2, the J call TRBJ2-1; TRBD2 is a possible D gene (6 bases). Trimming pared 3 bases from V and 3 bases from J, leaving 15 bases between. This CDR3 comprises 16 residues. The germline gives CDR1 SNHLY, CDR2 FYNNEI.

V gene TRBV10-3 combines with J gene TRBJ1-4; D is possibly TRBD1 (6 bases). The CDR3 has 16 residues. Germline assignment: CDR1 ENHRY and CDR2 SYGVKD. Trimming removed 2 bases from V and 4 bases from J, with 14 bases in between. CDR3 in DNA: TGTGCCATCAGTGAGCCAGGGGACCCCCGTAATGAAAAACTGTTTTTT. Translating gives CAISEPGDPRNEKLFF.

This rearrangement joins TRBV29-1 to TRBJ2-7; perhaps TRBD1 as D (6 bases). Looked up from germline, CDR1 is SQVTM and CDR2 is ANQGSEA. The length of the CDR3 is 10 residues. Trimming removed 1 base from V and 12 bases from J, with 10 bases in between. This CDR3 is CSVEVDSLYF. The CDR3 region has the DNA TGCAGCGTTGAAGTGGACAGCCTGTACTTC.